One and the same sample provided the 16 T cell receptor beta chains below, sequenced in a study of T cell responses to AZD1222 COVID-19 vaccine. Measured with immunoSEQ multiplex PCR; TCRdb has only the in-frame clones, and not every one. This sample yields 110,000 to 150,000 clones, of which over 85% are seen a single time; under 6.5% belongs to the top ten. The source was peripheral blood, collected on day 0 of AZD1222 vaccination. The receptors stem from an adult in good health.

This chain connects TRBV19 to TRBJ1-6; D is uncertain. Germline values: CDR1 LNHDA, CDR2 SQIVND (reference sequence). The CDR3 has 15 residues. V lost 3 bases, J lost 8 bases, and 14 bases lay in between. CDR3 DNA: TGTGCCAGTAGTATGCATCGGGGATCGGATTCACCCCTCCACTTT. Its protein product is CASSMHRGSDSPLHF. Looking up the rest from reference TRBV19 and TRBJ1-6 gives the full variable domain: DGGITQSPKYLFRKEGQNVTLSCEQNLNHDAMYWYRQDPGQGLRLIYYSQIVNDFQKGDIAEGYSVSREKKESFPLTVTSAQKNPTAFYLCASSMHRGSDSPLHFGNGTRLTVT.

The V gene is TRBV10-2, the J gene TRBJ1-1; TRBD1 might be the D (6 bases). The V and J ends lost 3 bases and 2 bases respectively, with 13 bases between them. CDR3 length: 15 amino acids. Germline V gives CDR1 WSHSY, CDR2 SAAADI. The CDR3 is CASSDLGQINTEAFF. Written as DNA, the CDR3 is TGCGCCAGCAGTGACTTAGGACAGATCAACACTGAAGCTTTCTTT.

The rearrangement uses TRBV12-5 and TRBJ2-7; 11 bases match TRBD1. V lost 6 bases to trimming and J lost 4 bases; unmatched junction nucleotides: 8. CDR1 and CDR2 from the germline V gene are LGHNT and FRNRAP. The CDR3 is 15 residues long. The CDR3 region has the DNA TGTGCTAGTGGCCCTGGGACAGGGGGACGGTACGAGCAGTACTTC. Its protein is CASGPGTGGRYEQYF.

The chain couples TRBV6-5 to TRBJ1-2; 8 nucleotides line up with TRBD1. V shed 4 bases and J 2 bases; nucleotides not matched to a gene: 6. There are 15 residues in the CDR3. The germline V gene encodes CDR1 MNHEY and CDR2 SVGAGI. Written as DNA, the CDR3 is TGTGCCAGCAGTTTGACAGGGGCGACGAACTATGGCTACACCTTC. It yields the protein CASSLTGATNYGYTF.

The chain is built from TRBV30 and TRBJ2-1, with D possibly TRBD1 on 5 matching bases. CDR1 and CDR2 (germline): GTSNPN, SVGIG (reference sequence). CDR3 length equals 11 residues. V lost 2 bases, J lost 8 bases, and 7 bases lay in between. CDR3 DNA: TGTGCCTGGAGTAGGGGTGATGAGCAGTTCTTC. As protein: CAWSRGDEQFF.

This rearrangement joins TRBV5-4 to TRBJ1-1, with a possible D match to TRBD1 (5 bases). CDR1 and CDR2 from the germline V gene are SGHNT and YYREEE (reference sequence). The CDR3 spans 16 residues. V shed 4 bases and J shed 1 base, with 17 bases lying between them. The CDR3 nucleotides are TGTGCCAGCAGCCTGGGGGGTGCTCTTAGGAACACTGAAGCTTTCTTT. Translating gives CASSLGGALRNTEAFF.

This chain uses TRBV2 with TRBJ1-1; 9 bases match TRBD1. This CDR3 has 14 amino acids. V lost 4 bases and J lost 3; bases outside the gene matches: 3. The germline V gene encodes CDR1 SNHLY and CDR2 FYNNEI. The CDR3 reads CASSGDRADTEAFF. Written as DNA, the CDR3 is TGTGCCAGCAGTGGGGACAGGGCGGACACTGAAGCTTTCTTT.

The chain recombines TRBV12-3 or TRBV12-4 with TRBJ2-7, with no clear D. Trimming left V 2 bases short and J 5 bases short, with 4 bases between. This CDR3 contains 11 residues. The chain's CDR3 is CASSLLHEQYF. CDR3 sequence (DNA): TGTGCCAGCAGTTTACTGCACGAGCAGTACTTC.

The chain links TRBV27 to TRBJ2-3; 8 nucleotides align to TRBD1. V lost 5 bases, J lost 3 bases, and 7 bases stayed unmatched. This CDR3 spans 15 amino acids. CDR1 MNHEY and CDR2 SMNVEV come from the germline V gene (reference sequence). CDR3 loop: CASSLKTGATDTQYF. The CDR3 bases are TGTGCCAGCAGTCTCAAGACAGGGGCTACAGATACGCAGTATTTT.

This chain links TRBV28 with TRBJ2-7, with a possible D match to TRBD2 (6 bases). V lost 8 bases, J lost 4 bases, and 12 bases lay in between. The germline V gene encodes CDR1 MDHEN and CDR2 SYDVKM. CDR3 size: 12 residues. CDR3 nucleotides: TGTGCCAGCGGGGCGGGGCCTTACGAGCAGTACTTC. This translates into CASGAGPYEQYF.

This chain uses TRBV27 with TRBJ2-6; 8 positions agree with TRBD1. The CDR3 is 16 residues long. After removal of 2 bases from V and 3 bases from J, the junction contained 3 bases not matched to a gene. Germline CDR1 reads MNHEY; CDR2 reads SMNVEV (reference sequence). Here the CDR3 reads CASSLQGALGANVLTF. In DNA form, the CDR3 reads TGTGCCAGCAGTTTACAGGGGGCGCTTGGGGCCAACGTCCTGACTTTC.

This rearrangement joins TRBV19 to TRBJ2-2; D uncertain. Trimming removed 3 bases from V and 6 bases from J, with 2 bases in between. The length of the CDR3 is 11 residues. CDR1 is LNHDA and CDR2 is SQIVND in the germline V gene (reference sequence). The CDR3 loop reads CASSIPGELFF. DNA of the CDR3: TGTGCCAGTAGTATCCCCGGGGAGCTGTTTTTT.

V usage is TRBV9 and J usage is TRBJ1-2, with 7 bases that match TRBD1. Looked up from germline, CDR1 is SGDLS and CDR2 is YYNGEE. The CDR3 length is 11 residues. The J segment lost 7 bases and the V segment lost 5 bases, leaving 2 bases of the junction unmatched. The CDR3 sequence: CASSDRAGYTF. In DNA, the CDR3 is TGTGCCAGCAGTGACAGGGCTGGCTACACCTTC.

The V gene is TRBV25-1, the J gene TRBJ2-7; tentatively, D is TRBD1 (6 bases). The V gene lost 1 base and the J gene lost 4 bases, with 14 bases spanning the gap. The CDR3 extends over 15 amino acids. CDR1 MGHDK and CDR2 SYGVNS come from the germline V gene. In nucleotides, the CDR3 is TGTGCCAGCAGTGAATCAGGGGACCTGGGTTACGAGCAGTACTTC. Its translation is CASSESGDLGYEQYF.

The chain has TRBV29-1 and TRBJ2-7; TRBD2 matches 8 bases. The CDR3 is 13 residues long. Germline V gene sequence: CDR1 SQVTM, CDR2 ANQGSEA. Trimming at V came to 8 bases and at J to 0 bases, leaving 6 bases not matched to a gene. The CDR3 DNA is TGCAGCATCCTTAGCGGGACCTCCTACGAGCAGTACTTC. The encoded protein is CSILSGTSYEQYF.

The J gene is TRBJ1-2, the V gene TRBV19; D is unclear. The CDR3 sequence is 12 residues long. The germline CDR1 and CDR2 sequences are LNHDA and SQIVND (reference sequence). Between the trimmed V and J ends, which lost 5 bases and 8 bases, there was a span of 12 bases. This CDR3 reads CASSAQIGGYTF. The CDR3 DNA reads TGTGCCAGTAGTGCCCAGATAGGCGGCTACACCTTC. Full variable domain (remainder filled in from reference TRBV19 and TRBJ1-2): DGGITQSPKYLFRKEGQNVTLSCEQNLNHDAMYWYRQDPGQGLRLIYYSQIVNDFQKGDIAEGYSVSREKKESFPLTVTSAQKNPTAFYLCASSAQIGGYTFGSGTRLTVV.